This T cell receptor beta chain emerged from a study of Ad26.COV2.S vaccination and SARS-CoV-2 variants (dated by TCRdb to the early 2020s). Looking at the study overall: Donors in the vaccine arm were drawn from COV1001, a phase I-IIa trial of Ad26.COV2.S in healthy adults that was multicentre, randomized, double-blind and placebo-controlled. Ad26.COV2.S was administered intramuscularly at 5 x 10^10 or 1 x 10^11 viral particles, either as a single shot or as two shots given 56 days apart. Sequencing of the TCRbeta repertoire served to evaluate the specificity and breadth of SARS-CoV-2-reactive T cell receptors following Ad26.COV2.S vaccination. The TCR-sequenced set comprised about 30 samples: 19 Ad26.COV2.S vaccine recipients, 5 placebo recipients and 8 SARS-CoV-2 convalescent individuals. Participants in the trial were split at random into five groups of five each, receiving low-dose or high-dose Ad26.COV2.S once or twice, or else placebo on both occasions. Investigators remained blinded to trial group allocation during experiments and outcome assessment. General findings and caveats noted by the study authors: The study was not powered to compare responses between vaccine doses or regimens. It was noted by the authors that total T cell responses may have been underestimated by the TCR breadth and depth analyses. Comparable non-spike TCR breadth was observed between vaccine and placebo recipients, consistent with only spike being contained in the vaccine. Compared with placebo recipients, Ad26.COV2.S recipients showed higher spike-specific TCR breadth (P = 0.0014). Substantial breadth of spike-specific CD8+ and CD4+ T cell responses was reported after vaccination.

With respect to this clone: Its antigen is still unknown. No quality values exist for individual bases; no much larger clone is one base distant.

The immunoSEQ Assay was the method used to sequence TCRbeta CDR3 regions. After extraction, genomic DNA underwent amplification by bias-controlled multiplex PCR, followed by high-throughput sequencing. Regarding the original processing steps: To quantify the absolute abundance of every unique TCRbeta CDR3 region, sequences were collapsed and filtered. T cell fraction was estimated by normalizing TCRbeta template counts to usable DNA, with usable DNA measured through amplification of reference genes found in all nucleated cells. Repertoire TCRs were annotated as SARS-CoV-2-specific when V gene, CDR3 amino acid sequence and J gene were exactly matched to a known reactive TCR set. The reference SARS-CoV-2 TCR set came from MIRA and was filtered for enrichment in COVID-19-positive ImmuneCODE repertoires, removing public or cross-reactive TCRs. Based on the MIRA antigens, annotated TCRs were further analysed at the level of specific ORF or position within ORF. Breadth was defined as annotated unique rearrangements over total unique productive rearrangements; depth was the summed frequency of those rearrangements. Two-sided Wilcoxon rank-sum tests were applied when comparing TCR breadth between groups. Drawn from immuneACCESS, this table holds only the in-frame rearrangements with V and J called that TCRdb kept. Clones are partly lost; checked studies trace under half to an unresolved V gene and leave the rest unexplained. V, J and clone size derive from that table, while D and trimming were established from the DNA sequence. This sample has hundreds of thousands of clones in its table, and around 90% of those were observed once. The top ten clonotypes cover 9% to 15% of the sample.

Per the germline V gene, MDHEN is the CDR1 and SYDVKM is the CDR2. The CDR3 runs 16 residues from the cysteine to the phenylalanine. Only the CDR3 region is kept as DNA, spanning 48 bases read in frame from base 1. The V end gives up 5 bases and the J end 6 bases, leaving 11 bases in the junction not matched to a gene. What the treatment or condition label conveys for this sample: 15 to 20 received Ad26.COV2.S at low or high dose, single or two shots; about 5 received placebo; per-sample allocation not given. Repertoires of vaccine and placebo recipients were sequenced from samples collected on day 63 after the first injection. Between 29 July and 7 August 2020, Cohort 1b enrolled some 25 adults aged 18-55 years at one site in Boston, USA. Ad26.COV2.S was a replication-incompetent adenovirus type 26 vector expressing a prefusion-stabilized SARS-CoV-2 spike protein from the original Wuhan strain.

In this chain, TRBV28 is recombined with TRBJ1-5; 9 bases in the middle match TRBD1. This receptor was obtained from a person aged 18-65 years who received the Ad26.COV2.S COVID-19 vaccine or a placebo. The sequences come from peripheral blood, collected in a trial of Ad26.COV2.S vaccine versus placebo. The CDR3 protein is CASSQGNTGGGQPQHF. The DNA is as follows: TGTGCCAGCAGTCAAGGGAACACAGGGGGCGGTCAGCCCCAGCATTTT.